One and the same sample provided the 23 T cell receptor beta chains below, sequenced in a study of blood T cells in healthy people across ages. For the second PCR, which ran for roughly 6 to 11 cycles, a sample-barcoded 5' primer and a J-beta primer mix were used. TCRdb re-derived calls from the 5' RACE reads in MiXCR, one entry per CDR3 protein. This table holds approximately 760,000 distinct CDR3 sequences, around 25% found once. The same sample was also used in a study of T cells of mothers and their children.

Sequenced: blood. The source of these receptors is a boy aged 10-17 years in good health.

The chain is built from TRBV7-3 and TRBJ2-1; 8 bases fit TRBD2. This CDR3 spans 18 amino acids. The V gene end was trimmed by 1 base and the J gene end by 1 base; junction bases not matched to a gene: 9. Germline CDR1 and CDR2: SGHTA and FQGTGA. The CDR3 is CASSLKGFSSGSYNEQFF. The CDR3 region has the DNA TGTGCCAGCAGCTTAAAAGGCTTCTCTAGCGGGTCCTACAATGAGCAGTTCTTC.

V is TRBV2 and J is TRBJ2-5, with D maybe TRBD2 (5 bases). CDR1 is SNHLY, CDR2 FYNNEI, per germline. V dropped 4 bases and J dropped 7 bases, with 16 bases sitting between them. The CDR3 is 14 amino acids. As DNA, the CDR3 is TGTGCCAGCAGTGGAGATACGGGAATGGGGACCCAGTACTTC. Protein sequence: CASSGDTGMGTQYF.

Here the CDR3 DNA reads TGTGCCAGGACCTACGGACTAGCGGGGGGGCGGACCCAGTACTTC. Its protein product is CARTYGLAGGRTQYF. This sequence joins TRBV21-1 and TRBJ2-5; TRBD2, as called in the table, went unchecked against the DNA. TRBV21-1 is noted as a pseudogene. The CDR3 extends over 15 amino acids.

The chain recombines TRBV6-6 with TRBJ2-5; 11 positions agree with TRBD2. CDR1 MNHNY and CDR2 SVGAGI come from the germline V gene (reference sequence). Trimming cost V 5 bases and J 13 bases; bases outside gene matches: 12. The CDR3 length is 14 residues. The CDR3 bases are TGTGCCAGCAGTCAGGGACTAGCGGAGCTCAGGTCGTACTTC. Residues: CASSQGLAELRSYF.

This sequence joins TRBV7-2 and TRBJ2-4; weak D call: TRBD2 (5 bases). The germline V gene has CDR1 SGHTA and CDR2 FQGNSA. The CDR3 length is 12 residues. V shed 6 bases and J shed 5 bases, with 8 bases lying between them. CDR3 sequence: CASRGGQNIQYF. The CDR3 DNA is TGTGCCAGCAGAGGAGGACAAAACATTCAGTACTTC.

This clonotype has just a few counts. V gene TRBV29-1 combines with J gene TRBJ1-2; a weak D match, TRBD1 (6 bases). This CDR3 has 13 amino acids. The germline V and J ends were trimmed by 6 bases and 2 bases, with 13 bases remaining between them. Germline V gene lookup returns CDR1 SQVTM and CDR2 ANQGSEA. CDR3 coding DNA: TGCAGCGTGACAGGAGGCAACAACTATGGCTACACCTTC. Translation gives CSVTGGNNYGYTF. Using reference TRBV29-1 and TRBJ1-2 for the parts outside the CDR3, the full variable domain is SAVISQKPSRDICQRGTSLTIQCQVDSQVTMMFWYRQQPGQSLTLIATANQGSEATYESGFVIDKFPISRPNLTFSTLTVSNMSPEDSSIYLCSVTGGNNYGYTFGSGTRLTVV.

Concerning this clonotype: The junction departs from the called germline gene at one end, perhaps through a read error. The gene calls are TRBV7-7 and TRBJ2-5, with 13 bases that match TRBD2. The J call may not be correct, given that the DNA end is closer to TRBJ2-1. This CDR3 has 15 residues. The germline V gene encodes CDR1 SSHAT and CDR2 FNYEAQ (reference sequence). The CDR3 region is CASSATSGRFSEQFF. The CDR3 nucleotides read TGTGCTAGCAGCGCGACTAGCGGGAGGTTCAGTGAGCAGTTCTTC.

This clonotype was recorded a few times. CDR3 nucleotides: TGTGCCAGCAGTGAGCGGGGGGGCCGGGAGACCCAGTACTTC. This gives the protein CASSERGGRETQYF. The chain is built from TRBV2 and TRBJ2-5; 9 bases agree with TRBD2. CDR3 length: 14 amino acids. CDR1 is SNHLY, CDR2 FYNNEI, per germline. Trimming cost V 3 bases and J 5 bases; bases outside gene matches: 4.

This chain joins TRBV2 and TRBJ1-4, with D maybe TRBD1 (5 bases). The CDR3 is 14 amino acids. The germline V and J ends were trimmed by 3 bases and 8 bases, with 13 bases remaining between them. CDR1 and CDR2 from the germline V gene are SNHLY and FYNNEI. Written as DNA, the CDR3 is TGTGCCAGCAGTGAGGCAGGGAGGATCGAAAAACTGTTTTTT. Residues: CASSEAGRIEKLFF. Drawing the rest from reference TRBV2 and TRBJ1-4, the complete variable domain is EPEVTQTPSHQVTQMGQEVILRCVPISNHLYFYWYRQILGQKVEFLVSFYNNEISEKSEIFDDQFSVERPDGSNFTLKIRSTKLEDSAMYFCASSEAGRIEKLFFGSGTQLSVL.

The V call is TRBV29-1, the J call TRBJ2-1; the D is unclear. From germline, CDR1 is SQVTM and CDR2 ANQGSEA. This CDR3 comprises 10 residues. V lost 5 bases to trimming and J lost 4 bases, with 3 bases between them. The CDR3 bases are TGCAGCGTTTCGTACAATGAGCAGTTCTTC. Residues: CSVSYNEQFF.

This chain uses TRBV15 with TRBJ1-6; 9 bases are shared with TRBD1. This CDR3 comprises 15 residues. Germline trimming cut 5 bases from V and 9 bases from J; bases unmatched to any gene: 8. Germline V lookup: CDR1 LNHNV, CDR2 YYDKDF (reference sequence). DNA of the CDR3: TGTGCCACCAGCGGCAGACAGGGGGGAGGTTCACCCCTCCACTTT. This codes for CATSGRQGGGSPLHF.

V gene TRBV20-1 combines with J gene TRBJ2-1, with TRBD2 as a possible D gene (6 bases). This CDR3 has 13 amino acids. V lost 6 bases to trimming and J lost 3 bases, with 12 bases between them. Per the germline V gene, CDR1 is DFQATT and CDR2 is SNEGSKA (reference sequence). The CDR3 sequence is CSAGPGDYNEQFF. The DNA of the CDR3 is TGCAGTGCCGGTCCGGGGGACTACAATGAGCAGTTCTTC.

This clonotype was recorded a few times. The DNA of the CDR3 is TGTGCCAGCAGCCAAGGCCGCAGCACCTACGAGCAGTACTTC. Amino acids: CASSQGRSTYEQYF. The chain employs TRBV3-1 and TRBJ2-7, with unresolved D. Per the germline V gene, CDR1 is LGHDT and CDR2 is YNNKEL (reference sequence). This CDR3 comprises 14 residues. Trimming pared 1 base from V and 2 bases from J, leaving 9 bases between.

The V call is TRBV7-8, the J call TRBJ2-3; TRBD2 is a possible D gene (6 bases). Trimming removed 3 bases at V and 10 bases at J, with 23 bases between. The CDR3 runs to 16 residues. Per germline, CDR1 SGHVS and CDR2 FQNEAQ. CDR3 amino acids: CASSLSGLSYSVAQYF. For the CDR3, the DNA is TGTGCCAGCAGCTTGTCGGGACTGTCATACAGTGTTGCGCAGTATTTT.

This clonotype was seen a handful of times. This sequence joins TRBV15 and TRBJ2-1, with 8 positions matching TRBD2. Losses at the gene ends were 0 bases for V and 4 bases for J; bases not matched to a gene: 8. CDR3 size: 17 residues. CDR1 is LNHNV and CDR2 is YYDKDF in the germline V gene (reference sequence). CDR3 residues: CATSRDRVLAEYNEQFF. The CDR3 DNA reads TGTGCCACCAGCAGAGATCGGGTACTAGCGGAATACAATGAGCAGTTCTTC. The full variable domain, rest sourced from reference TRBV15 and TRBJ2-1, is DAMVIQNPRYQVTQFGKPVTLSCSQTLNHNVMYWYQQKSSQAPKLLFHYYDKDFNNEADTPDNFQSRRPNTSFCFLDIRSPGLGDTAMYLCATSRDRVLAEYNEQFFGPGTRLTVL.

The chain links TRBV7-9 to TRBJ1-4; no clear D. Trimming left V 0 bases short and J 3 bases short, with 8 bases between. The CDR3 totals 15 residues. CDR1 is SEHNR, CDR2 FQNEAQ, per germline (reference sequence). The CDR3 sequence is CASSLALGPNEKLFF. CDR3 DNA sequence: TGTGCCAGCAGCTTAGCGTTAGGGCCTAATGAAAAACTGTTTTTT.

This clonotype was observed a single time. The junction departs from the called germline gene at one end, perhaps through a read error. The gene calls are TRBV5-6 and TRBJ1-2; D not resolved. Per the germline V gene, CDR1 is SGHDT and CDR2 is YYEEEE. The CDR3 length is 17 residues. The CDR3 nucleotides are TGTGCCAGAAGCTTGGCCTCAGTCCGGGGATGGAACTATGGCTACACCTTC. Protein sequence: CARSLASVRGWNYGYTF.

The CDR3 bases are TGCAGCGCCGGAAGGGTGGCAACAGATACGCAGTATTTT. It codes for CSAGRVATDTQYF. The V gene is TRBV29-1, the J gene TRBJ2-3; D is ambiguous. The germline V gene encodes CDR1 SQVTM and CDR2 ANQGSEA. The CDR3 extends over 13 amino acids. V was pared by 7 bases and J by 3 bases, with 14 bases between.

J is TRBJ1-2 and V is TRBV7-9, with a weak D call TRBD1 (6 bases). V lost 6 bases and J 4 bases, leaving 12 bases between the germline ends. This CDR3 is built from 13 residues. Per the germline V gene, CDR1 is SEHNR and CDR2 is FQNEAQ (reference sequence). The CDR3 reads CASSFTGTYGYTF. Written as DNA, the CDR3 is TGTGCCAGCAGTTTTACAGGGACCTATGGCTACACCTTC. The entire variable domain, with the rest obtained from reference TRBV7-9 and TRBJ1-2, is as follows: DTGVSQNPRHKITKRGQNVTFRCDPISEHNRLYWYRQTLGQGPEFLTYFQNEAQLEKSRLLSDRFSAERPKGSFSTLEIQRTEQGDSAMYLCASSFTGTYGYTFGSGTRLTVV.

This clonotype was seen repeatedly, ten times or more. The chain uses TRBV5-1 and TRBJ1-2; 8 bases line up with TRBD1. Germline lookup yields CDR1 SGHRS and CDR2 YFSETQ. The CDR3 is 14 amino acids. With V trimmed by 4 bases and J by 2 bases, 4 bases remained unmatched. DNA for the CDR3: TGCGCCAGCAGCCGACGGGACAGGAACTATGGCTACACCTTC. Translated, it gives CASSRRDRNYGYTF.

This rearrangement joins TRBV4-1 to TRBJ2-1; D ambiguous. The DNA end lines up better with TRBJ2-7; the J call may be wrong. This CDR3 has 15 amino acids. Germline loops: CDR1 MGHRA, CDR2 YSYEKL. The CDR3: CASSQGLVGPYEQYF. The CDR3 coding sequence is TGCGCCAGCAGCCAAGGCCTAGTGGGCCCCTACGAGCAGTACTTC.

This clonotype was seen a few times. V usage is TRBV7-9 and J usage is TRBJ2-6, with D tentatively TRBD1 or TRBD2 (6 bases each). Germline V gene lookup returns CDR1 SEHNR and CDR2 FQNEAQ (reference sequence). V was pared by 2 bases and J by 4 bases, with 15 bases between. CDR3 size: 17 residues. The CDR3 here is CASSLIDGGPGANVLTF. The CDR3 DNA is TGTGCCAGCAGCTTAATTGATGGGGGGCCGGGGGCCAACGTCCTGACTTTC. Together with reference TRBV7-9 and TRBJ2-6, the CDR3 gives the full variable domain: DTGVSQNPRHKITKRGQNVTFRCDPISEHNRLYWYRQTLGQGPEFLTYFQNEAQLEKSRLLSDRFSAERPKGSFSTLEIQRTEQGDSAMYLCASSLIDGGPGANVLTFGAGSRLTVL.

This chain joins TRBV29-1 and TRBJ2-1; TRBD2 agrees at 7 bases. The V gene's germline CDR1 is SQVTM and CDR2 ANQGSEA. The CDR3 is 15 amino acids. V was pared by 3 bases and J by 8 bases, with 13 bases of the junction left unmatched. The CDR3 region is CSVDEGRTGGYEQFF. In nucleotides, the CDR3 is TGCAGCGTTGACGAGGGTCGGACGGGAGGATATGAGCAGTTCTTC.